This T cell receptor (beta chain) was sequenced during a study of cytomegalovirus exposure and HLA in healthy donors. Germline V gene lookup returns CDR1 SGHRS and CDR2 YFSETQ. The CDR3 loop spans 15 amino acids. Trimming took 0 bases from V and 7 from J; bases not matched to a gene: 4. PCR primers comprised 60 Vbeta and 13 Jbeta primers. Data came from immunoSEQ multiplex PCR; TCRdb stores just in-frame clones and leaves some out. Here the sample spans over 100,000 clones, roughly three quarters being singletons. Sequencing was performed on PBMCs. The chain carries TRBV5-1 and TRBJ1-6; 7 bases are shared with TRBD1. This TCR was recovered from a woman aged 40 to 55 in good health and CMV-seronegative. CDR3 bases: TGCGCCAGCAGCTTGGCGGACAGGATGAATTCACCCCTCCACTTT. Its protein product is CASSLADRMNSPLHF.